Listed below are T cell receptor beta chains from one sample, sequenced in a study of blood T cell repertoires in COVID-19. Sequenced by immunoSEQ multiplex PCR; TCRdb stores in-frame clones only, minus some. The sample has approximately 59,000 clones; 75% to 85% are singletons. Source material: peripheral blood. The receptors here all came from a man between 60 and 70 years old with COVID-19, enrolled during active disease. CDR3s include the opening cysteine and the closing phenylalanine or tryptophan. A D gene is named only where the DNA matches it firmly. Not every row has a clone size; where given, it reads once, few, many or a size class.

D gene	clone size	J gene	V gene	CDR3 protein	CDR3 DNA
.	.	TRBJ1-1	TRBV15	CATSGAGTEAFF	TGTGCCACCAGCGGGGCGGGGACCGAAGCTTTCTTT
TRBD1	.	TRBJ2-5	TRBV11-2	CASSLDGAGTAYQETQYF	TGTGCCAGCAGCTTAGATGGCGCCGGGACAGCGTACCAAGAGACCCAGTACTTC
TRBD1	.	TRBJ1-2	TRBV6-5	CASTDPGQGKSGYTF	TGTGCCAGCACCGACCCCGGACAGGGGAAATCTGGCTACACCTTC
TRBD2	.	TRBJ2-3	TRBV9	CASSVLSGSHTQYF	TGTGCCAGCAGCGTCTTGAGCGGGAGTCATACGCAGTATTTT
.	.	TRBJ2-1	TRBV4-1	CASSPGPPDNEQFF	TGCGCCAGCAGCCCGGGTCCTCCAGACAATGAGCAGTTCTTC
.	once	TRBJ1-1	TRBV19	CASSGQLNTEAFF	TGTGCCAGTAGTGGGCAGTTGAACACTGAAGCTTTCTTT
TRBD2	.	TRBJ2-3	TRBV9	CASSRFPLTSGGADTQYF	TGTGCCAGCAGCCGATTCCCCCTGACTAGCGGGGGGGCAGATACGCAGTATTTT
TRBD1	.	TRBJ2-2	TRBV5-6	CASSLGTANTGELFF	TGTGCCAGCAGCTTAGGGACAGCGAACACCGGGGAGCTGTTTTTT
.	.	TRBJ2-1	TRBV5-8	CASSLGRLAGYNEQFF	TGTGCCAGCAGCCTCGGTAGACTCGCCGGATACAATGAGCAGTTCTTC
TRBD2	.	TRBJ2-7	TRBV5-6	CASSSLAGGPYEQYF	TGTGCCAGCAGCTCTTTAGCGGGGGGGCCCTACGAGCAGTACTTC
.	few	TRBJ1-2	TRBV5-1	CASSLVGGSNYGYTF	TGCGCCAGCAGCTTGGTCGGAGGGTCTAACTATGGCTACACCTTC
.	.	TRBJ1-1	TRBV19	CASSMTGVRTEAFF	TGTGCCAGTAGTATGACGGGGGTGAGAACTGAAGCTTTCTTT
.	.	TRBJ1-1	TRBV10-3	CAIRDSATEAFF	TGTGCCATCAGGGATTCAGCGACTGAAGCTTTCTTT
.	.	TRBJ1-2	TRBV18	CASSPPGAPGYTF	TGTGCCAGCTCACCACCGGGGGCGCCTGGCTACACCTTC
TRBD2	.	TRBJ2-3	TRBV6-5	CASRERGGTDTQYF	TGTGCCAGCAGAGAGCGGGGGGGCACAGATACGCAGTATTTT
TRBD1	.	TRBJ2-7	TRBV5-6	CASSLRGTGSYEQYF	TGTGCCAGCAGCTTGAGGGGGACAGGCTCCTACGAGCAGTACTTC
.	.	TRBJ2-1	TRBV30	CAWSIGLGNEQFF	TGTGCCTGGAGTATCGGACTTGGTAATGAGCAGTTCTTC
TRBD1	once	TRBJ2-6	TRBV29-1	CSTTGGAGANVLTF	TGCAGCACTACAGGGGGTGCTGGGGCCAACGTCCTGACTTTC
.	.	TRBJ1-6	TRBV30	CAWSGQANSPLHF	TGTGCCTGGAGTGGACAAGCAAATTCACCCCTCCACTTT
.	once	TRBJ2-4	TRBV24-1	CAPPRRAKNIQYF	TGTGCCCCCCCCCGCCGGGCCAAAAACATTCAGTACTTC
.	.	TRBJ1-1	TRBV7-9	CASSAGATMNTEAFF	TGTGCCAGCAGCGCAGGGGCGACTATGAACACTGAAGCTTTCTTT
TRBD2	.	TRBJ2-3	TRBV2	CAGRLAGALLGTDTQYF	TGTGCCGGAAGACTAGCGGGTGCGCTGTTGGGCACAGATACGCAGTATTTT
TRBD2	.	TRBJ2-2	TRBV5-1	CASSFTQRGGTGELFF	TGCGCCAGCAGCTTTACCCAGCGGGGGGGCACCGGGGAGCTGTTTTTT
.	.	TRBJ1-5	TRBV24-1	CASREKWQPQHF	TGTGCCTCCAGGGAGAAATGGCAGCCCCAGCATTTT
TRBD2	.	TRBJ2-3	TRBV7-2	CASSPQGSGRGSDTQYF	TGTGCCAGCAGCCCCCAGGGGAGCGGGAGGGGATCAGATACGCAGTATTTT
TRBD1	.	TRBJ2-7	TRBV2	CARGGTGDYEQYF	TGTGCCAGGGGCGGGACAGGGGATTACGAGCAGTACTTC
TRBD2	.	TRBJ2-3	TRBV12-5	CASGSDRGVDTQYF	TGTGCTAGTGGTTCAGACCGGGGGGTAGATACGCAGTATTTT
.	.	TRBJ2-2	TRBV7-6	CASSLGWRRGTHTGELFF	TGTGCCAGCAGCTTAGGATGGCGTAGGGGAACCCATACCGGGGAGCTGTTTTTT
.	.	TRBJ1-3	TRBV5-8	CASSPGILSSGNTIYF	TGTGCCAGCAGCCCAGGGATTTTGAGCTCTGGAAACACCATATATTTT
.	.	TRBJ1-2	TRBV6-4	CASSDSGGVAGETYGYTF	TGTGCCAGCAGTGACTCGGGAGGGGTCGCCGGAGAAACCTATGGCTACACCTTC
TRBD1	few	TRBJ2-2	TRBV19	CASTSSRQGTGELFF	TGTGCCAGTACCTCCTCCCGACAGGGTACAGGGGAGCTGTTTTTT
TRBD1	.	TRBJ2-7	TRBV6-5	CASSSGQGVYEQYF	TGTGCCAGCAGTTCGGGACAGGGGGTCTACGAGCAGTACTTC
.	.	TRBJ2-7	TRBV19	CASSPPLPSDEQYF	TGTGCCAGTAGCCCACCCCTCCCTTCGGACGAGCAGTACTTC
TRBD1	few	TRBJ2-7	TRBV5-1	CASSLGTGITYEQYF	TGCGCCAGCAGCCTCGGGACAGGGATAACCTACGAGCAGTACTTC
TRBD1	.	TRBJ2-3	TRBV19	CASRRGTGTGYTDTQYF	TGTGCCAGTAGGAGGGGTACCGGGACAGGGTACACAGATACGCAGTATTTT
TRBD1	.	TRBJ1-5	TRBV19	CASSKEGAPNQPQHF	TGTGCCAGTAGTAAGGAGGGGGCACCTAATCAGCCCCAGCATTTT
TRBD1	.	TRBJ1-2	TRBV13	CASSGQGNYGYTF	TGTGCCAGCTCCGGACAGGGCAACTATGGCTACACCTTC
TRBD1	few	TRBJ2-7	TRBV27	CASSADRGPEQYF	TGTGCCAGCAGCGCCGACAGGGGTCCCGAGCAGTACTTC
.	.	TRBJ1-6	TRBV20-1	CSASYGQGSPLHF	TGCAGTGCTAGTTACGGCCAGGGGTCACCCCTCCACTTT
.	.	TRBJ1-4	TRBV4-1	CASSQVREKLFF	TGCGCCAGCAGCCAAGTTCGTGAAAAACTGTTTTTT
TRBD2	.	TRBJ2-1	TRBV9	CASSVTSGKGNEQFF	TGTGCCAGCAGCGTGACTAGCGGGAAGGGAAATGAGCAGTTCTTC
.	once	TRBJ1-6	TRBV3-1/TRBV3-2	CASSPSNSPLHF	TGTGCCAGCAGCCCTTCGAATTCACCCCTCCACTTT
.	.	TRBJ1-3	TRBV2	CASSAGNSGNTIYF	TGTGCCAGCAGTGCCGGGAACTCTGGAAACACCATATATTTT
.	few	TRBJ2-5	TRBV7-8	CASAGGAGRGQETQYF	TGTGCCAGCGCTGGCGGGGCAGGTCGGGGCCAAGAGACCCAGTACTTC
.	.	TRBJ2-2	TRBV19	CASKWGRDTGELFF	TGTGCCAGTAAATGGGGGCGTGACACCGGGGAGCTGTTTTTT
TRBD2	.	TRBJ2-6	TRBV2	CASSYGGTSSGANVLTF	TGTGCCAGCAGTTACGGGGGGACCTCCTCTGGGGCCAACGTCCTGACTTTC